Presented here are 26 T cell receptor beta chains from one specimen sequenced in a study of blood T cell repertoires in COVID-19 (dated by TCRdb to 2018 to 2021). Libraries were constructed by the immunoSEQ multiplex PCR assay. TCRdb stores this immuneACCESS table with in-frame sequences only. Part of the clones is absent; in the studies checked, under half of the shortfall reflects unresolved V genes, and no reason is known for the rest. The sample profile shows approximately 300,000 clones; roughly 86% of them were found once. The ten largest make up about 11% of the sample. The sample consisted of peripheral blood. These receptors originate from a young woman with COVID-19, enrolled during active disease.

V usage is TRBV10-3 and J usage is TRBJ2-5, with D possibly TRBD1 on 6 matching bases. CDR1 is ENHRY and CDR2 is SYGVKD in the germline V gene. The CDR3 sequence is 11 residues long. V was shortened by 7 bases and J by 3 bases, with 6 bases between the two germline ends. The CDR3 region has the DNA TGTGCCATCAAGGGGGAAGAGACCCAGTACTTC. Translating it yields CAIKGEETQYF.

The chain joins TRBV27 to TRBJ2-7; D possibly corresponds to TRBD1 (5 bases). CDR1 and CDR2 (germline): MNHEY, SMNVEV (reference sequence). This CDR3 contains 14 residues. V lost 0 bases and J 4 bases, leaving 10 bases between the germline ends. The CDR3 nucleotides read TGTGCCAGCAGTTTATCGCCAGGGATGTACGAGCAGTACTTC. Its protein is CASSLSPGMYEQYF.

This chain joins TRBV27 and TRBJ2-7, with a weak D call TRBD2 (6 bases). The germline V gene encodes CDR1 MNHEY and CDR2 SMNVEV (reference sequence). There are 12 residues in the CDR3. Trimming pared 11 bases from V and 4 bases from J, leaving 15 bases between. CDR3: CAAGGGIYEQYF. As DNA, the CDR3 is TGTGCCGCCGGAGGAGGGATATACGAGCAGTACTTC.

This rearrangement joins TRBV9 to TRBJ1-4; D perhaps matches TRBD1 (5 bases). Looked up from germline, CDR1 is SGDLS and CDR2 is YYNGEE. The germline V and J ends were trimmed by 3 bases and 0 bases, with 12 bases remaining between them. The CDR3 is made up of 16 amino acids. The CDR3: CASSAPEGATNEKLFF. The CDR3, as DNA: TGTGCCAGCAGCGCCCCGGAAGGGGCAACTAATGAAAAACTGTTTTTT.

The chain carries TRBV4-1 and TRBJ2-7; perhaps TRBD2 as D (6 bases). Between the trimmed V and J ends, which lost 0 bases and 3 bases, there was a span of 18 bases. CDR3 length: 17 amino acids. CDR1 and CDR2 (germline): MGHRA, YSYEKL. The CDR3 is CASSQDSGGMGFYEQYF. CDR3 sequence (DNA): TGCGCCAGCAGCCAAGATAGTGGCGGGATGGGTTTCTACGAGCAGTACTTC.

This clone was recorded once. J is TRBJ2-2 and V is TRBV4-1; TRBD1 might be the D (5 bases). Germline-derived CDR1 and CDR2 are MGHRA and YSYEKL. The CDR3 is 15 amino acids. V was clipped by 3 bases and J by 5 bases, with 13 bases between them. The CDR3 region has the DNA TGCGCCAGCAGCCAGCCTCATGGGGCAACCGGGGAGCTGTTTTTT. Translating it yields CASSQPHGATGELFF.

V is TRBV7-2 and J is TRBJ2-7, with 10 bases aligning to TRBD1. The CDR3 has 15 amino acids. Germline CDR1 reads SGHTA; CDR2 reads FQGNSA. After removal of 5 bases from V and 5 bases from J, the junction contained 9 bases not matched to a gene. CDR3 region: CASSPDRGRNDEQYF. The CDR3, as DNA: TGTGCCAGCAGCCCAGACAGGGGGCGCAACGACGAGCAGTACTTC.

V gene TRBV12-3 or TRBV12-4 combines with J gene TRBJ1-5, with D possibly being TRBD1 (6 bases). The CDR3 totals 12 residues. V was pared by 7 bases and J by 4 bases, with 8 bases between. The CDR3 nucleotides are TGTGCCAGCAAACAGGGAAATCAGCCCCAGCATTTT. It codes for CASKQGNQPQHF.

This chain uses TRBV5-4 with TRBJ2-2; 7 nucleotides match TRBD2. This CDR3 contains 18 residues. The V gene's germline CDR1 is SGHNT and CDR2 YYREEE (reference sequence). V lost 0 bases, J lost 0 bases, and 8 bases stayed unmatched. CDR3 sequence reads: CASSLGARAGANTGELFF. The CDR3 nucleotides are TGTGCCAGCAGCTTGGGGGCTCGTGCGGGGGCGAACACCGGGGAGCTGTTTTTT.

V and J are TRBV4-2 and TRBJ1-2, with TRBD1 matching over 9 bases. The CDR3 totals 13 residues. With 5 bases clipped from V and 11 bases from J, the junction kept 9 bases outside the gene matches. Germline V gene lookup returns CDR1 LGHNA and CDR2 YNFKEQ. This CDR3 reads CASSERTGVWYTF. CDR3 nucleotides: TGTGCCAGCAGCGAAAGGACAGGGGTTTGGTACACCTTC.

CDR3 sequence reads: CASSRERAQEYF. The CDR3 DNA reads TGTGCCAGCAGTCGGGAGCGGGCCCAGGAGTACTTC. The gene calls are TRBV6-6 and TRBJ2-7; TRBD2 is a possible D gene (6 bases). Germline CDR1 and CDR2: MNHNY and SVGAGI (reference sequence). Trimming removed 5 bases at V and 11 bases at J, with 16 bases between. The CDR3 is 12 amino acids.

The CDR3 sequence is CASSSQGTSGNSPLHF. The CDR3 region has the DNA TGCGCCAGCAGCTCGCAGGGGACATCGGGTAATTCACCCCTCCACTTT. This chain links TRBV5-1 with TRBJ1-6; TRBD1 is a possible D gene (6 bases). Germline CDR1 reads SGHRS; CDR2 reads YFSETQ. CDR3 size: 16 residues. Trimming removed 3 bases from V and 6 bases from J, with 16 bases in between.

The V and J genes are TRBV4-2 and TRBJ2-7; 10 bases match TRBD2. Per germline, CDR1 LGHNA and CDR2 YNFKEQ. J lost 2 bases, V lost 5 bases, and 6 bases had no gene match. The CDR3 sequence is 15 residues long. The CDR3 sequence: CASSLSGGDAYEQYF. The DNA for the CDR3 is TGTGCCAGCAGCTTGAGCGGGGGGGACGCCTACGAGCAGTACTTC.

The rearrangement links TRBV5-6 to TRBJ1-3; no clear D gene. The CDR3 length is 16 residues. CDR1 is SGHDT and CDR2 is YYEEEE in the germline V gene. The V end was cut by 1 base, the J end by 1 base, with 12 bases between. The CDR3 bases are TGTGCCAGCAGCTTGAACAGCCCGGGGTCTGGAAACACCATATATTTT. It encodes CASSLNSPGSGNTIYF.

This clone came up a few times. This chain joins TRBV5-4 and TRBJ1-4; D remains ambiguous. The ends were cut back, 4 bases at V and 5 bases at J, with 12 bases in the middle. The germline V gene has CDR1 SGHNT and CDR2 YYREEE (reference sequence). The CDR3 consists of 14 residues. CDR3 nucleotides: TGTGCCAGCAGCCATACCCGGGGAAATGAAAAACTGTTTTTT. It is translated as CASSHTRGNEKLFF. Looking up the rest from reference TRBV5-4 and TRBJ1-4 gives the full variable domain: ETGVTQSPTHLIKTRGQQVTLRCSSQSGHNTVSWYQQALGQGPQFIFQYYREEENGRGNFPPRFSGLQFPNYSSELNVNALELDDSALYLCASSHTRGNEKLFFGSGTQLSVL.

V and J are TRBV19 and TRBJ2-2; no clear D gene. The germline V gene encodes CDR1 LNHDA and CDR2 SQIVND (reference sequence). V lost 5 bases to trimming and J lost 4 bases, with 11 bases between them. The CDR3 sequence is 14 residues long. For the CDR3, the DNA is TGTGCCAGTAGTCCCCTTACGGTCACCGGGGAGCTGTTTTTT. It encodes CASSPLTVTGELFF.

The V and J genes are TRBV18 and TRBJ1-2, with D maybe TRBD1 (5 bases). Looked up from germline, CDR1 is KGHSH and CDR2 is LQKENI. The CDR3 is made up of 17 amino acids. V was clipped by 0 bases and J by 3 bases, with 17 bases between them. CDR3 sequence reads: CASSPPGSRALDYGYTF. CDR3 nucleotides: TGTGCCAGCTCACCACCGGGGTCCAGGGCATTGGACTATGGCTACACCTTC. The full variable domain, completed using reference TRBV18 and TRBJ1-2, is NAGVMQNPRHLVRRRGQEARLRCSPMKGHSHVYWYRQLPEEGLKFMVYLQKENIIDESGMPKERFSAEFPKEGPSILRIQQVVRGDSAAYFCASSPPGSRALDYGYTFGSGTRLTVV.

The chain links TRBV29-1 to TRBJ2-1; 9 nucleotides match TRBD1. V gave up 6 bases and J gave up 5 bases; unmatched junction bases: 8. Germline V lookup: CDR1 SQVTM, CDR2 ANQGSEA. This CDR3 spans 14 amino acids. The CDR3 spells CSVLWGTGNNEQFF. The CDR3 DNA follows: TGCAGCGTGCTGTGGGGGACAGGGAACAATGAGCAGTTCTTC.

The chain uses TRBV19 and TRBJ1-1, with D possibly matching TRBD1 (5 bases). The V and J ends lost 5 bases and 1 base respectively, with 11 bases between them. This CDR3 has 14 residues. The germline V gene has CDR1 LNHDA and CDR2 SQIVND (reference sequence). The CDR3 sequence is CASSLQATNTEAFF. CDR3 DNA: TGTGCCAGTAGTCTACAGGCCACGAACACTGAAGCTTTCTTT.

This sequence joins TRBV27 and TRBJ2-3; D is possibly TRBD2 (6 bases). The CDR3 is made up of 16 amino acids. Trimming shortened V by 5 bases and J by 6 bases, and 21 bases separated the two germline ends. Germline CDR1 MNHEY, CDR2 SMNVEV (reference sequence). The CDR3 loop is CASSANDGGERDTQYF. In DNA, the CDR3 is TGTGCCAGCAGTGCCAACGACGGGGGAGAACGTGATACGCAGTATTTT.

Points on this clone: Other nucleotide sequences in the sample specify the same CDR3. The chain employs TRBV7-9 and TRBJ2-5; 9 nucleotides line up with TRBD2. The V gene end was trimmed by 5 bases and the J gene end by 2 bases; junction bases not matched to a gene: 3. The CDR3 is made up of 14 amino acids. Looked up from germline, CDR1 is SEHNR and CDR2 is FQNEAQ (reference sequence). The CDR3 protein is CASSRAGGQETQYF. The CDR3 nucleotides read TGTGCCAGCAGCCGTGCGGGAGGGCAAGAGACCCAGTACTTC.

The chain uses TRBV18 and TRBJ2-7; TRBD1 agrees at 8 bases. Trimming removed 5 bases from V and 0 bases from J; junction bases left unmatched: 6. Germline V gene sequence: CDR1 KGHSH, CDR2 LQKENI. The CDR3 consists of 15 residues. The CDR3 sequence is CASSSGGLTSYEQYF. The CDR3 DNA is TGTGCCAGCTCATCAGGGGGCCTTACCTCCTACGAGCAGTACTTC.

The J gene is TRBJ2-2, the V gene TRBV5-1, with a tentative D call TRBD1 (6 bases). The CDR3 runs 15 residues. The germline gives CDR1 SGHRS, CDR2 YFSETQ. Trimming took 4 bases from V and 4 from J, leaving 14 bases between them. This CDR3 reads CASSTRGQTTGELFF. CDR3 DNA sequence: TGCGCCAGCAGCACCCGAGGACAGACCACCGGGGAGCTGTTTTTT.

This chain links TRBV13 with TRBJ2-5; 8 nucleotides line up with TRBD1. Germline values: CDR1 PRHDT, CDR2 FYEKMQ (reference sequence). The CDR3 length is 12 residues. V dropped 8 bases and J dropped 3; count of bases not matched to a gene: 2. This CDR3 is CASHRGKETQYF. The CDR3 DNA follows: TGTGCCAGCCACAGGGGGAAAGAGACCCAGTACTTC.

This sequence joins TRBV30 and TRBJ1-4; TRBD1 agrees at 7 bases. Germline V gene data show CDR1 as GTSNPN and CDR2 as SVGIG (reference sequence). Trimming cost V 1 base and J 0 bases; bases outside gene matches: 2. This CDR3 contains 15 residues. CDR3 bases: TGTGCCTGGAGTGCAGGGGGAACAACTAATGAAAAACTGTTTTTT. Translation: CAWSAGGTTNEKLFF.

This chain joins TRBV5-1 and TRBJ2-5, with D possibly being TRBD1 (5 bases). The CDR3 runs 13 residues. In germline, CDR1 is SGHRS, CDR2 YFSETQ. V lost 3 bases, J lost 5 bases, and 11 bases lay in between. The CDR3 reads CASSYRKGETQYF. In DNA form, the CDR3 reads TGCGCCAGCAGCTACCGGAAGGGGGAGACCCAGTACTTC. The full variable domain, its missing parts supplied by reference TRBV5-1 and TRBJ2-5, is KAGVTQTPRYLIKTRGQQVTLSCSPISGHRSVSWYQQTPGQGLQFLFEYFSETQRNKGNFPGRFSGRQFSNSRSEMNVSTLELGDSALYLCASSYRKGETQYFGPGTRLLVL.